The source of this TCR beta chain is a study of a mutant IDH1 vaccine in newly diagnosed glioma. Background on the study: Vaccinations, eight in total, occurred in weeks 1, 3, 5, 7, 11, 15, 19, 23. The study's findings and limits: Apparently, pseudoprogression bore no relation to changes among the top peripheral T cell clonotypes.

Trimming stripped 1 base from V and 7 bases from J, with 9 bases between. This CDR3 comprises 13 residues. Comment on this clone: Its cognate antigen is unknown.

Time point given: week 23, last vaccination. In the vaccine, a single dose held 300 ug of the mutant IDH1 20-mer peptide, along with topical imiquimod. Each donor presented with a new WHO grade 3 or 4 astrocytoma that tested IDH1-mutant and showed ATRX loss. Sequencing used immunoSEQ multiplex PCR; TCRdb keeps in-frame clones, though not all of them. The profile shows just under 45,000 clones, approximately 90% of them singletons. The TCR sequence derives from a man aged 50-60 years with glioma. The source material was PBMCs, sampled from a glioma patient whose treatment included an IDH1 peptide vaccine. The rearrangement joins TRBV5-3 to TRBJ2-1, with unresolved D. TRBV5-3 is an ORF, with its function uncertain. The CDR3 DNA is TGTGCCAGAAGCTTGTGTTCCGGAAATGAGCAGTTCTTC. It encodes CARSLCSGNEQFF.